The 27 T cell receptor beta chains listed next were all sequenced from one sample in a study of post-analysis software for immune sequencing data. Study-level findings and limits: Five or six TRBV segments, TRBV5-6, TRBV5-1 and TRBV20-1 among them, were found more frequent in patients than controls.

Unique-molecular-identifier-tagged TCR beta cDNA libraries were used. TCRdb re-derived calls from the PCR reads in MiXCR, one entry per CDR3 protein. The sample has hundreds of thousands of distinct CDR3 sequences; roughly three fifths are singletons. The antigens these receptors bind are not known. The sequenced sample consisted of blood. The receptors shown here come from a girl between 2 and 10 years old with multiple sclerosis.

The chain recombines TRBV7-6 with TRBJ2-3; the D gene is possibly TRBD2 (5 bases). The germline V and J ends were trimmed by 5 bases and 0 bases, with 15 bases remaining between them. The CDR3 totals 16 residues. Germline CDR1 reads SGHVS; CDR2 reads FNYEAQ. The CDR3 DNA sequence: TGTGCCAGCAGCAATATGCGGGTCAGGAGCACAGATACGCAGTATTTT. Encoded protein: CASSNMRVRSTDTQYF.

This clonotype is a singleton in its sample. J is TRBJ2-7 and V is TRBV6-6; 8 nucleotides align to TRBD1. The CDR3 extends over 16 amino acids. The V gene end was trimmed by 6 bases and the J gene end by 1 base; junction bases not matched to a gene: 11. CDR1 is MNHNY, CDR2 SVGAGI, per germline (reference sequence). In DNA form, the CDR3 reads TGTGCCAGCAGCCTCACCTCCGGGACAGGATCCTACGAGCAGTACTTC. Its translation: CASSLTSGTGSYEQYF.

V and J are TRBV18 and TRBJ2-1; D gene ambiguous. V was shortened by 6 bases and J by 7 bases, with 13 bases between the two germline ends. Per germline, CDR1 KGHSH and CDR2 LQKENI. This CDR3 has 13 amino acids. The CDR3 region has the DNA TGTGCCAGCTCCCCCGGCGAGGAGAATGAGCAGTTCTTC. Translating gives CASSPGEENEQFF. Variable domain in full (rest from reference TRBV18 and TRBJ2-1): NAGVMQNPRHLVRRRGQEARLRCSPMKGHSHVYWYRQLPEEGLKFMVYLQKENIIDESGMPKERFSAEFPKEGPSILRIQQVVRGDSAAYFCASSPGEENEQFFGPGTRLTVL.

In nucleotides, the CDR3 is TGTGCCACCAGCAGAGGTTCTTACAATGAGCAGTTCTTC. Amino acid sequence: CATSRGSYNEQFF. The chain combines TRBV15 with TRBJ2-1; D gene unclear. Trimming shortened V by 1 base and J by 4 bases, and 5 bases separated the two germline ends. The CDR3 has 13 amino acids. The germline gives CDR1 LNHNV, CDR2 YYDKDF (reference sequence). Full variable domain (remainder filled in from reference TRBV15 and TRBJ2-1): DAMVIQNPRYQVTQFGKPVTLSCSQTLNHNVMYWYQQKSSQAPKLLFHYYDKDFNNEADTPDNFQSRRPNTSFCFLDIRSPGLGDTAMYLCATSRGSYNEQFFGPGTRLTVL.

Only a few counts were recorded for this clonotype. V usage is TRBV29-1 and J usage is TRBJ1-1; D uncertain. V dropped 2 bases and J dropped 5 bases, with 15 bases sitting between them. Per germline, CDR1 SQVTM and CDR2 ANQGSEA. The CDR3 loop spans 14 amino acids. The CDR3 DNA follows: TGCAGCGTTGAATATCTGGGCGGAGGAACTGAAGCTTTCTTT. It translates to CSVEYLGGGTEAFF.

The CDR3 DNA follows: TGCAGTGCCCTCCCCGAGGGACTAGCGGGATTAACCTACGAGCAGTACTTC. It codes for CSALPEGLAGLTYEQYF. V and J are TRBV20-1 and TRBJ2-7, with 13 bases aligning to TRBD2. V was clipped by 6 bases and J by 2 bases; unmatched bases: 13. The CDR3 runs to 17 residues. Germline assignment: CDR1 DFQATT and CDR2 SNEGSKA (reference sequence).

There are a few counts of this clonotype. The chain has TRBV27 and TRBJ2-7; TRBD2 agrees at 10 bases. Germline assignment: CDR1 MNHEY and CDR2 SMNVEV (reference sequence). CDR3 size: 17 residues. V lost 0 bases, J lost 1 base, and 6 bases stayed unmatched. The CDR3 nucleotides are TGTGCCAGCAGTTTATCGATCCTAGCGGGGGTTTCCTACGAGCAGTACTTC. Translating it yields CASSLSILAGVSYEQYF.

The chain employs TRBV12-3 or TRBV12-4 and TRBJ1-2, with 10 bases identical to TRBD1. CDR3 length equals 16 residues. J was trimmed by 0 bases and V by 5 bases; bases with no gene match: 6. CDR3 region: CASSQGQGRANYGYTF. Here the CDR3 DNA reads TGTGCCAGCAGTCAGGGACAGGGGCGAGCTAACTATGGCTACACCTTC.

Only a few counts were recorded for this clonotype. V usage is TRBV24-1 and J usage is TRBJ2-3; D is unresolved. Germline CDR1 is KGHDR and CDR2 is SFDVKD. This CDR3 is built from 14 residues. V was clipped by 2 bases and J by 2 bases, with 7 bases between them. This chain's CDR3 is CATSDSTYTDTQYF. The CDR3 coding sequence is TGTGCCACCAGTGATTCTACTTACACAGATACGCAGTATTTT.

This clonotype was recorded a few times. The chain carries TRBV7-2 and TRBJ2-7; 9 bases fit TRBD2. This CDR3 region has 14 residues. V lost 3 bases to trimming and J lost 3 bases; unmatched junction nucleotides: 3. From germline, CDR1 is SGHTA and CDR2 FQGNSA. CDR3 residues: CASSFISGSYEQYF. CDR3 bases: TGTGCCAGCAGCTTCATTAGCGGGAGCTACGAGCAGTACTTC.

The chain is built from TRBV6-1 and TRBJ1-1; D gene uncertain. CDR1 and CDR2 from the germline V gene are MNHNS and SASEGT. Trimming took off 4 bases at V and 5 bases at J, with 14 bases between the two ends. The CDR3 consists of 14 residues. CDR3 in amino acids: CASSVGWGKTEAFF. The CDR3 DNA reads TGTGCCAGCAGTGTAGGATGGGGAAAGACTGAAGCTTTCTTT.

In this sample, this clonotype turned up a few times. This sequence joins TRBV5-1 and TRBJ1-2, with D perhaps matching TRBD1 (6 bases). Trimming pared 4 bases from V and 4 bases from J, leaving 20 bases between. The V gene's germline CDR1 is SGHRS and CDR2 YFSETQ. This CDR3 has 16 amino acids. The CDR3 nucleotides read TGCGCCAGCAGCGTGTACCGGGACAAAACATCCTATGGCTACACCTTC. Protein product: CASSVYRDKTSYGYTF.

The chain couples TRBV21-1 to TRBJ1-1; the table's D call of TRBD1 was not tested on the DNA. TRBV21-1 represents a pseudogene. CDR3 length: 13 residues. The CDR3 loop reads CASSHGQGTEAFF. In nucleotides, the CDR3 is TGTGCCAGCAGTCATGGGCAGGGAACAGAAGCTTTCTTT.

This clonotype was counted between two and nine times. The chain carries TRBV4-1 and TRBJ2-5, with TRBD1 as a possible D gene (6 bases). This CDR3 spans 14 amino acids. Trimming stripped 3 bases from V and 3 bases from J, with 11 bases between. Germline V gives CDR1 MGHRA, CDR2 YSYEKL. This CDR3 reads CASSHVTGKETQYF. In DNA, the CDR3 is TGCGCCAGCAGCCACGTTACAGGGAAAGAGACCCAGTACTTC.

The gene calls are TRBV5-1 and TRBJ1-4, with a possible D match to TRBD1 (6 bases). The CDR3 is 16 residues long. From germline, CDR1 is SGHRS and CDR2 YFSETQ. Trimming cost V 4 bases and J 6 bases, with 19 bases left between them. Here the CDR3 reads CASSPISGEGDEKLFF. The CDR3 DNA sequence: TGCGCCAGCAGCCCTATATCAGGGGAAGGCGATGAAAAACTGTTTTTT.

V and J are TRBV4-1 and TRBJ1-2; tentatively, D is TRBD1 (5 bases). The CDR3 length is 14 residues. Per the germline V gene, CDR1 is MGHRA and CDR2 is YSYEKL. V dropped 2 bases and J dropped 4 bases, with 11 bases sitting between them. The CDR3 nucleotides read TGCGCCAGCAGCCAACCCCGGGACGGCTATGGCTACACCTTC. Protein: CASSQPRDGYGYTF.

The gene calls are TRBV6-5 and TRBJ2-3, with a weak D call TRBD1 (6 bases). This CDR3 is 14 amino acids long. Germline CDR1 and CDR2: MNHEY and SVGAGI. Trimming took off 3 bases at V and 2 bases at J, with 9 bases between the two ends. The CDR3 DNA reads as TGTGCCAGCAGTTATGGACAGATCACAGATACGCAGTATTTT. Translation gives CASSYGQITDTQYF.

V usage is TRBV10-3 and J usage is TRBJ2-7; 7 bases fit TRBD1. Germline CDR1 reads ENHRY; CDR2 reads SYGVKD. The CDR3 length is 16 residues. V dropped 9 bases and J dropped 3; count of bases not matched to a gene: 17. CDR3 sequence reads: CAISNADRVVRYEQYF. In nucleotides, the CDR3 is TGTGCCATTAGTAATGCCGACAGGGTAGTTCGCTACGAGCAGTACTTC.

The chain is built from TRBV20-1 and TRBJ2-3; 8 positions agree with TRBD2. CDR1 is DFQATT, CDR2 SNEGSKA, per germline (reference sequence). V shed 3 bases and J 0 bases; nucleotides not matched to a gene: 8. The CDR3 runs to 16 residues. The CDR3 sequence is CSARASTSGSTDTQYF. In DNA, the CDR3 is TGCAGTGCTAGGGCCTCTACTAGCGGCAGCACAGATACGCAGTATTTT.

The chain employs TRBV4-3 and TRBJ1-1, with unresolved D. The CDR3 spans 13 residues. V gave up 6 bases and J gave up 1 base, with 9 bases separating them. CDR1 and CDR2 (germline): LGHNA, YSLEER. The CDR3, as DNA: TGCGCCAGCAGGGTACAGCCGAACACTGAAGCTTTCTTT. This sequence encodes CASRVQPNTEAFF.

V and J are TRBV2 and TRBJ1-1; weak D call: TRBD1 (5 bases). The CDR3 contains 14 residues. The V gene's germline CDR1 is SNHLY and CDR2 FYNNEI. V was pared by 3 bases and J by 6 bases, with 14 bases between. The CDR3 region has the DNA TGTGCCAGCAGTGAGGGGGGTTTGAGGCCTGAAGCTTTCTTT. The encoded protein is CASSEGGLRPEAFF.

The chain joins TRBV29-1 to TRBJ2-7; D is perhaps TRBD2 (6 bases). The CDR3 has 12 amino acids. Germline loops: CDR1 SQVTM, CDR2 ANQGSEA. V was trimmed by 4 bases and J by 9 bases, leaving 16 bases between them. CDR3 residues: CSVVTVGSGQYF. The CDR3 region has the DNA TGCAGCGTTGTGACAGTCGGGAGCGGGCAGTACTTC.

This clonotype was recorded a few times. This chain joins TRBV12-3 or TRBV12-4 and TRBJ2-1; D is tentatively TRBD1 or TRBD2 (5 bases each). This CDR3 has 15 amino acids. The V end was cut by 5 bases, the J end by 2 bases, with 13 bases between. The CDR3 nucleotides are TGTGCCAGCAGTAGCAGGGTGGAGGCCTACAATGAGCAGTTCTTC. Encoded protein: CASSSRVEAYNEQFF.

V usage is TRBV20-1 and J usage is TRBJ2-6; D is ambiguous. Germline assignment: CDR1 DFQATT and CDR2 SNEGSKA (reference sequence). V shed 6 bases and J shed 1 base, with 4 bases lying between them. The CDR3 is made up of 12 amino acids. CDR3 in DNA: TGCAGTGCCCCTTCTGGGGCCAACGTCCTGACTTTC. It codes for CSAPSGANVLTF.

V usage is TRBV20-1 and J usage is TRBJ1-5, with D unresolved. From germline, CDR1 is DFQATT and CDR2 SNEGSKA (reference sequence). Trimming removed 3 bases at V and 0 bases at J, with 12 bases between. The CDR3 is 15 residues long. CDR3 nucleotides: TGCAGTGCTAGTCCAGATTATAGTAGCAATCAGCCCCAGCATTTT. Protein product: CSASPDYSSNQPQHF.

The V call is TRBV7-2, the J call TRBJ1-4; D call uncertain. The CDR3 is 14 residues long. Germline V CDR1 and CDR2: SGHTA, FQGNSA. V dropped 3 bases and J dropped 7 bases, with 12 bases sitting between them. This CDR3 is CASSFIPAGEKLFF. The CDR3 region has the DNA TGTGCCAGCAGCTTTATTCCAGCGGGTGAAAAACTGTTTTTT.

This clonotype showed up just once. The genes are TRBV5-1 and TRBJ2-3, with D possibly being TRBD2 (5 bases). V was clipped by 7 bases and J by 0 bases, with 15 bases between them. From germline, CDR1 is SGHRS and CDR2 YFSETQ. The CDR3 covers 15 residues. The DNA of the CDR3 is TGCGCCAGCGAATTGGGAGCGGTTAGCACAGATACGCAGTATTTT. Translated, it gives CASELGAVSTDTQYF.